This T cell receptor (delta chain) was recovered during a study of γδ T cells in repeated Plasmodium falciparum infection. Study information: Donors were malaria-exposed Malian children or age- and gender-matched Australian children. Malian samples came from no-transmission periods or across acute febrile malaria episodes. The study's findings and limits: One small rural Malian village, predominantly a single ethnic group, supplied the cohort.

This clone is labeled as medium-sized. Antigen unknown. The sample has other DNA sequences that encode this CDR3 too. TCRdb re-identified clones in the multiplex PCR reads via CATT. The data show 53,000 or so delta-chain clones, roughly 1.9% seen once. Gammadelta T cells were flow-sorted from PBMC into Vgamma9/Vdelta2+ and Vdelta2-negative populations for bulk analysis. CDR3 length equals 21 residues. Unmatched junction bases numbered 22, after V lost 0 bases and J lost 6 bases. Germline assignment: CDR1 TSWWSYY and CDR2 QGS. Sequencing was carried out using gamma-delta T cells from blood. The sequence derives from a pool of human donors (malaria-infected and uninfected, not separated). The chain has TRDV1 and TRDJ1; 10 bases are shared with TRDD3. CDR3 loop: CALGELGWGSLYWGIRHKLIF. DNA for the CDR3: TGTGCTCTTGGGGAACTGGGTTGGGGTTCCCTGTACTGGGGGATCCGGCATAAACTCATCTTT.